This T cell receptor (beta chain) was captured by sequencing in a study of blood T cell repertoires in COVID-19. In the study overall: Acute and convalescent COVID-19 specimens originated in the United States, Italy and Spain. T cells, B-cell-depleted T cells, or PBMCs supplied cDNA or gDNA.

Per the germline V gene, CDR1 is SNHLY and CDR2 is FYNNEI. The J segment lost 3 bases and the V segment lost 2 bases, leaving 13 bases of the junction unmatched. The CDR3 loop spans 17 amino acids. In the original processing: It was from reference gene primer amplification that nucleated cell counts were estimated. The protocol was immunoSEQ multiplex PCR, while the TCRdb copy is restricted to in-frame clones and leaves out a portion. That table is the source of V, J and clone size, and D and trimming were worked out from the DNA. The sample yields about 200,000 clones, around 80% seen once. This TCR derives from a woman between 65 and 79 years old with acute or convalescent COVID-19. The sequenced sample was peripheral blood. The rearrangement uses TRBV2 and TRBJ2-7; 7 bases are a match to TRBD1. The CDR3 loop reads CASSERILRDRIYEQYF. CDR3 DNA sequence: TGTGCCAGCAGTGAAAGAATTCTCCGGGACAGAATCTACGAGCAGTACTTC.